This is a list of T cell receptor beta chains from one sample in a study of OX40 agonist ivuxolimab in advanced cancers. Repertoires were generated with immunoSEQ multiplex PCR, while TCRdb's copy carries only in-frame clones and drops some. The sample gives 35,000 to 55,000 clones, 80% of which show up once; under 11% is in the top ten. The material sequenced was CD4+ or CD8+ T cells sorted from blood, taken in a trial of the OX40 agonist ivuxolimab. The receptor source for this set is an adult with an advanced solid tumor such as melanoma, head and neck, liver or kidney cancer. The CDR3 runs from the conserved cysteine through the conserved F or W. The order of the fields is clone size, J gene, V gene, D gene, CDR3 protein, CDR3 DNA. A D gene is named only where the DNA matches it firmly. Not every row has a clone size; where given, it reads once, few, many or a size class.

clone_size: -
j_call: TRBJ1-1
v_call: TRBV29-1
d_call: -
cdr3_aa: CSAVLNTEAFF
cdr3_nt: TGCAGCGCGGTTTTGAACACTGAAGCTTTCTTT

clone_size: once
j_call: TRBJ2-1
v_call: TRBV2
d_call: TRBD2
cdr3_aa: CASSTEGLAGGEQFF
cdr3_nt: TGTGCCAGCAGTACAGAGGGACTAGCGGGAGGTGAGCAGTTCTTC

clone_size: -
j_call: TRBJ2-5
v_call: TRBV5-4
d_call: TRBD2
cdr3_aa: CASSLGLASQETQYF
cdr3_nt: TGTGCCAGCAGCTTGGGACTAGCATCTCAAGAGACCCAGTACTTC

clone_size: -
j_call: TRBJ2-1
v_call: TRBV19
d_call: TRBD2
cdr3_aa: CASSIRAGGQDEQFF
cdr3_nt: TGTGCCAGTAGTATTCGAGCGGGAGGGCAGGATGAGCAGTTCTTC

clone_size: -
j_call: TRBJ2-5
v_call: TRBV18
d_call: -
cdr3_aa: CATQEFPRTGTNKETQYF
cdr3_nt: TGTGCCACCCAGGAATTCCCCCGAACCGGGACAAACAAAGAGACCCAGTACTTC

clone_size: -
j_call: TRBJ2-4
v_call: TRBV27
d_call: -
cdr3_aa: CASAEGGDTKNIQYF
cdr3_nt: TGTGCCAGCGCCGAAGGGGGGGATACCAAAAACATTCAGTACTTC

clone_size: -
j_call: TRBJ2-3
v_call: TRBV5-1
d_call: -
cdr3_aa: CASSLGIPDTQYF
cdr3_nt: TGCGCCAGCAGCTTGGGAATCCCAGATACGCAGTATTTT

clone_size: -
j_call: TRBJ2-7
v_call: TRBV6-6
d_call: -
cdr3_aa: CASTSKSAHYEQYF
cdr3_nt: TGTGCCAGCACCTCGAAGTCGGCGCACTACGAGCAGTACTTC

clone_size: -
j_call: TRBJ2-2
v_call: TRBV9
d_call: TRBD2
cdr3_aa: CASSVQGLAGSRELFF
cdr3_nt: TGTGCCAGCAGCGTACAGGGACTAGCGGGCTCCAGGGAGCTGTTTTTT

clone_size: -
j_call: TRBJ1-3
v_call: TRBV18
d_call: -
cdr3_aa: CASSPGTFGNTIYF
cdr3_nt: TGTGCCAGCTCACCCGGGACATTTGGAAACACCATATATTTT

clone_size: few
j_call: TRBJ1-5
v_call: TRBV19
d_call: -
cdr3_aa: CASSMGYGNQPQHF
cdr3_nt: TGTGCCAGTAGTATGGGGTATGGCAATCAGCCCCAGCATTTT

clone_size: -
j_call: TRBJ2-6
v_call: TRBV9
d_call: -
cdr3_aa: CASSPARSGANVLTF
cdr3_nt: TGTGCCAGCAGCCCGGCCCGCTCTGGGGCCAACGTCCTGACTTTC

clone_size: -
j_call: TRBJ2-3
v_call: TRBV2
d_call: TRBD2
cdr3_aa: CASSGTSGYTDTQYF
cdr3_nt: TGTGCCAGCAGTGGGACTAGCGGATACACAGATACGCAGTATTTT

clone_size: -
j_call: TRBJ1-1
v_call: TRBV28
d_call: -
cdr3_aa: CASIPPGPKNTEAFF
cdr3_nt: TGTGCCAGCATTCCTCCCGGACCGAAGAACACTGAAGCTTTCTTT

clone_size: few
j_call: TRBJ2-1
v_call: TRBV19
d_call: TRBD2
cdr3_aa: CASTPGTSGKKQFF
cdr3_nt: TGTGCCAGTACCCCCGGGACTAGCGGGAAGAAGCAGTTCTTC

clone_size: -
j_call: TRBJ1-5
v_call: TRBV30
d_call: -
cdr3_aa: CAWSVERDSSNQPQHF
cdr3_nt: TGTGCCTGGAGTGTAGAACGGGACTCTAGCAATCAGCCCCAGCATTTT

clone_size: -
j_call: TRBJ1-1
v_call: TRBV6-5
d_call: TRBD1
cdr3_aa: CASMEGAGTEAFF
cdr3_nt: TGTGCCAGCATGGAGGGGGCGGGTACTGAAGCTTTCTTT

clone_size: -
j_call: TRBJ1-6
v_call: TRBV21-1
d_call: -
cdr3_aa: CASSKAGTGDSPLHF
cdr3_nt: TGTGCCAGCAGCAAAGCAGGAACAGGGGATTCACCCCTCCACTTT

clone_size: once
j_call: TRBJ1-1
v_call: TRBV18
d_call: TRBD1
cdr3_aa: CASSPQGANTEAFF
cdr3_nt: TGTGCCAGCTCACCGCAGGGGGCGAACACTGAAGCTTTCTTT

clone_size: few
j_call: TRBJ2-1
v_call: TRBV6-6
d_call: -
cdr3_aa: CASSYSDLYNEQFF
cdr3_nt: TGTGCCAGCAGTTACTCGGACTTGTACAATGAGCAGTTCTTC

clone_size: -
j_call: TRBJ2-5
v_call: TRBV5-5
d_call: TRBD2
cdr3_aa: CASSLPLAGGGRETQYF
cdr3_nt: TGTGCCAGCAGCTTGCCACTAGCGGGAGGAGGGCGGGAGACCCAGTACTTC

clone_size: -
j_call: TRBJ2-7
v_call: TRBV5-5
d_call: -
cdr3_aa: CASSLTAAYEQYF
cdr3_nt: TGTGCCAGCAGCTTGACAGCGGCCTACGAGCAGTACTTC

clone_size: -
j_call: TRBJ1-1
v_call: TRBV11-2
d_call: TRBD1
cdr3_aa: CASSLEGRGGEAFF
cdr3_nt: TGTGCCAGCAGCTTAGAGGGCAGGGGGGGTGAAGCTTTCTTT

clone_size: -
j_call: TRBJ1-1
v_call: TRBV10-2
d_call: -
cdr3_aa: CASRLGDTEAFF
cdr3_nt: TGCGCCAGCCGCCTGGGAGATACTGAAGCTTTCTTT

clone_size: -
j_call: TRBJ2-1
v_call: TRBV5-1
d_call: -
cdr3_aa: CASSLVSAGSYNEQFF
cdr3_nt: TGCGCCAGCAGCTTGGTGTCCGCAGGCTCCTACAATGAGCAGTTCTTC

clone_size: -
j_call: TRBJ2-3
v_call: TRBV30
d_call: -
cdr3_aa: CAWSVGQATDTQYF
cdr3_nt: TGTGCCTGGAGTGTAGGCCAGGCCACAGATACGCAGTATTTT

clone_size: -
j_call: TRBJ1-2
v_call: TRBV11-2
d_call: TRBD1
cdr3_aa: CASSLDRQGLISYTF
cdr3_nt: TGTGCCAGCAGCTTAGATCGACAGGGACTGATCAGCTACACCTTC

clone_size: once
j_call: TRBJ2-7
v_call: TRBV6-5
d_call: TRBD1
cdr3_aa: CASTGKTGGLYF
cdr3_nt: TGTGCCAGCACCGGGAAAACAGGGGGCCTGTACTTC

clone_size: -
j_call: TRBJ2-7
v_call: TRBV7-2
d_call: TRBD2
cdr3_aa: CASSPRGGEFYEQYF
cdr3_nt: TGTGCCAGCAGCCCTCGGGGGGGGGAGTTCTACGAGCAGTACTTC

clone_size: -
j_call: TRBJ2-3
v_call: TRBV30
d_call: TRBD2
cdr3_aa: CAWSLAGGTDTQYF
cdr3_nt: TGTGCCTGGAGTCTAGCGGGAGGTACAGATACGCAGTATTTT

clone_size: -
j_call: TRBJ2-1
v_call: TRBV14
d_call: TRBD2
cdr3_aa: CASTRGSGTYNEQFF
cdr3_nt: TGTGCCAGCACGCGTGGTAGCGGGACTTACAATGAGCAGTTCTTC

clone_size: -
j_call: TRBJ2-5
v_call: TRBV10-2
d_call: TRBD1
cdr3_aa: CASRRTRQGGETQYF
cdr3_nt: TGCGCCAGCAGACGTACGAGACAGGGCGGTGAGACCCAGTACTTC

clone_size: -
j_call: TRBJ1-1
v_call: TRBV27
d_call: TRBD1
cdr3_aa: CASSLRGGTAITEAFF
cdr3_nt: TGTGCCAGCAGTTTGAGGGGGGGGACAGCCATCACTGAAGCTTTCTTT

clone_size: -
j_call: TRBJ2-1
v_call: TRBV19
d_call: TRBD2
cdr3_aa: CASSTLAAPYNEQFF
cdr3_nt: TGTGCCAGTAGTACCCTAGCGGCCCCATACAATGAGCAGTTCTTC

clone_size: -
j_call: TRBJ2-3
v_call: TRBV27
d_call: TRBD2
cdr3_aa: CASSLKPSGKKDTQYF
cdr3_nt: TGTGCCAGCAGTTTAAAGCCTAGCGGGAAGAAAGATACGCAGTATTTT

clone_size: -
j_call: TRBJ2-5
v_call: TRBV7-2
d_call: -
cdr3_aa: CASSLSRQETQYF
cdr3_nt: TGTGCCAGCAGCTTGAGCAGGCAAGAGACCCAGTACTTC

clone_size: -
j_call: TRBJ2-1
v_call: TRBV14
d_call: -
cdr3_aa: CASSQGRYNEQFF
cdr3_nt: TGTGCCAGCAGCCAGGGGAGGTACAATGAGCAGTTCTTC

clone_size: -
j_call: TRBJ2-5
v_call: TRBV5-1
d_call: -
cdr3_aa: CASSSATPGEETQYF
cdr3_nt: TGCGCCAGCAGCTCGGCAACCCCAGGGGAAGAGACCCAGTACTTC

clone_size: -
j_call: TRBJ1-5
v_call: TRBV28
d_call: -
cdr3_aa: CASRGQNQPQHF
cdr3_nt: TGTGCCAGCCGAGGGCAGAATCAGCCCCAGCATTTT

clone_size: -
j_call: TRBJ2-5
v_call: TRBV18
d_call: TRBD1
cdr3_aa: CASSLQGSRETQYF
cdr3_nt: TGTGCCAGCTCATTACAGGGGTCACGGGAGACCCAGTACTTC

clone_size: -
j_call: TRBJ2-1
v_call: TRBV21-1
d_call: -
cdr3_aa: CASSNDLGKRGDEQFF
cdr3_nt: TGTGCCAGCAGCAATGACCTGGGAAAGAGGGGGGATGAGCAGTTCTTC

clone_size: -
j_call: TRBJ1-1
v_call: TRBV29-1
d_call: -
cdr3_aa: CSVRRTERLNTEAFF
cdr3_nt: TGCAGCGTCCGGAGGACAGAACGGTTGAACACTGAAGCTTTCTTT

clone_size: -
j_call: TRBJ1-6
v_call: TRBV27
d_call: TRBD1
cdr3_aa: CASSFGQGPSSSPLHF
cdr3_nt: TGTGCCAGCAGTTTTGGACAGGGCCCCTCTTCTTCACCCCTCCACTTT

clone_size: -
j_call: TRBJ1-1
v_call: TRBV19
d_call: TRBD1
cdr3_aa: CASAAGTGGAAFF
cdr3_nt: TGTGCCAGTGCCGCCGGGACAGGGGGCGCAGCTTTCTTT

clone_size: -
j_call: TRBJ1-2
v_call: TRBV19
d_call: -
cdr3_aa: CASSRSTTLAAKVDGYTF
cdr3_nt: TGTGCCAGTAGTAGATCTACAACCTTGGCAGCTAAGGTAGATGGCTACACCTTC

clone_size: -
j_call: TRBJ1-1
v_call: TRBV6-5
d_call: TRBD1
cdr3_aa: CASSRQGAMNTEAFF
cdr3_nt: TGTGCCAGCAGCCGACAGGGGGCCATGAACACTGAAGCTTTCTTT

clone_size: -
j_call: TRBJ2-2
v_call: TRBV5-1
d_call: -
cdr3_aa: CASSLGGNTGELFF
cdr3_nt: TGCGCCAGCAGCTTGGGCGGGAACACCGGGGAGCTGTTTTTT

clone_size: -
j_call: TRBJ1-1
v_call: TRBV7-3
d_call: -
cdr3_aa: CASSLTPKQDYLGGEAFF
cdr3_nt: TGTGCCAGCAGCTTAACCCCAAAGCAGGATTACCTGGGGGGTGAAGCTTTCTTT

clone_size: -
j_call: TRBJ2-3
v_call: TRBV7-9
d_call: -
cdr3_aa: CASSPYDALTDTQYF
cdr3_nt: TGTGCCAGCAGCCCGTACGATGCGCTGACAGATACGCAGTATTTT

clone_size: -
j_call: TRBJ2-2
v_call: TRBV6-5
d_call: -
cdr3_aa: CASSYSWEFTGELFF
cdr3_nt: TGTGCCAGCAGTTACTCGTGGGAATTCACCGGGGAGCTGTTTTTT

clone_size: -
j_call: TRBJ1-6
v_call: TRBV6-5
d_call: -
cdr3_aa: CASSYRERNSPLHF
cdr3_nt: TGTGCCAGCAGTTACAGGGAAAGAAATTCACCCCTCCACTTT

clone_size: -
j_call: TRBJ1-5
v_call: TRBV28
d_call: -
cdr3_aa: CASSLGQYSNQPQHF
cdr3_nt: TGTGCCAGCAGTTTAGGACAGTATAGCAATCAGCCCCAGCATTTT

clone_size: -
j_call: TRBJ2-3
v_call: TRBV7-2
d_call: TRBD2
cdr3_aa: CASSLAFSSGKADTQYF
cdr3_nt: TGTGCCAGCAGCTTAGCGTTTAGTAGCGGGAAAGCAGATACGCAGTATTTT

clone_size: -
j_call: TRBJ2-7
v_call: TRBV5-4
d_call: -
cdr3_aa: CASSTTPGYEQYF
cdr3_nt: TGTGCCAGCAGCACGACTCCAGGGTACGAGCAGTACTTC